This T cell receptor (beta chain) originates from a study of cytomegalovirus exposure and HLA in healthy donors. The CDR3 is 13 amino acids. V dropped 7 bases and J dropped 7 bases, with 19 bases sitting between them. Looked up from germline, CDR1 is SQVTM and CDR2 is ANQGSEA. The primer mix had 60 Vbeta and 13 Jbeta primers. The method was immunoSEQ multiplex PCR; TCRdb's version includes in-frame clones alone and lacks a portion of them. The sample holds 120,000 or so clones, 75% to 85% seen once. The chain has TRBV29-1 and TRBJ1-1; no clear D. The source material was PBMCs. The clonotype originates from a male donor in good health and CMV-seronegative. CDR3 DNA: TGCAGCGCCCATATCCTACCCCTTAATGAAGCTTTCTTT. Amino acid sequence: CSAHILPLNEAFF.